Below, 27 T cell receptor beta chains from the same sample are listed, as sequenced in a study of PD-1 blockade in classical Hodgkin lymphoma (dated by TCRdb to the early 2020s). The time point label of this sample denotes: cycle 2 day 1 (C2D1) of nivolumab. Every trial patient had relapsed after autologous stem cell transplantation, and cohorts A, B and C differed in prior brentuximab vedotin exposure. Libraries were constructed by the immunoSEQ multiplex PCR assay. TCRdb holds this immuneACCESS table with in-frame rearrangements only. Some clones are missing; in checked studies, unresolved V genes explain under half, and the rest has no known cause. In this sample the table shows about 25,000 clones, 65% to 80% of which occur a single time. The leading ten clones occupy approximately 8% of the sample. The specimen comprised peripheral blood mononuclear cells (PBMCs), sampled before the second cycle of nivolumab. The receptors come from a human donor with classical Hodgkin lymphoma.

V and J are TRBV27 and TRBJ2-2; maybe TRBD1 (5 bases). Germline CDR1 and CDR2: MNHEY and SMNVEV (reference sequence). Trimming took off 4 bases at V and 2 bases at J, with 14 bases between the two ends. The CDR3 runs to 16 residues. The DNA of the CDR3 is TGTGCCAGCAGTTCCGATAGGGGAATAAACACCGGGGAGCTGTTTTTT. Its translation: CASSSDRGINTGELFF.

This CDR3 reads CASSLVAGTEAFF. The CDR3 bases are TGCGCCAGCAGCTTGGTTGCGGGGACCGAAGCTTTCTTT. V gene TRBV5-1 combines with J gene TRBJ1-1; D perhaps matches TRBD1 (5 bases). The CDR3 totals 13 residues. Per germline, CDR1 SGHRS and CDR2 YFSETQ. V was pared by 0 bases and J by 8 bases, with 11 bases between. Drawing the rest from reference TRBV5-1 and TRBJ1-1, the complete variable domain is KAGVTQTPRYLIKTRGQQVTLSCSPISGHRSVSWYQQTPGQGLQFLFEYFSETQRNKGNFPGRFSGRQFSNSRSEMNVSTLELGDSALYLCASSLVAGTEAFFGQGTRLTVV.

For this clone: At one end, the junction sequence differs from germline, possibly due to a read error. The genes are TRBV5-1 and TRBJ2-7; 7 nucleotides match TRBD2. This CDR3 is built from 15 residues. CDR1 and CDR2 from the germline V gene are SGHRS and YFSETQ. CDR3 nucleotides: TGCGCCAGCAGCTTGGCGGCGGGAGTCTCCCACGAGCAGTACTTC. Amino acids: CASSLAAGVSHEQYF.

J is TRBJ2-1 and V is TRBV4-3; 9 bases map to TRBD2. The CDR3 is 15 residues long. V shed 4 bases and J 4 bases; nucleotides not matched to a gene: 5. The germline V gene encodes CDR1 LGHNA and CDR2 YSLEER. CDR3 amino acids: CASSRGTSSYNEQFF. DNA of the CDR3: TGCGCCAGCAGCCGGGGGACTAGCAGTTACAATGAGCAGTTCTTC.

The chain links TRBV6-5 to TRBJ2-1, with 9 nucleotides matching TRBD2. Germline values: CDR1 MNHEY, CDR2 SVGAGI. V lost 2 bases to trimming and J lost 5 bases; unmatched junction nucleotides: 4. The CDR3 is 15 residues long. The CDR3 region has the DNA TGTGCCAGCAGTTACGGCGCGGGAGGGAACAATGAGCAGTTCTTC. This gives the protein CASSYGAGGNNEQFF.

The rearrangement uses TRBV6-1 and TRBJ1-2; D is unclear. Germline lookup yields CDR1 MNHNS and CDR2 SASEGT. V gave up 5 bases and J gave up 4 bases, with 17 bases separating them. CDR3 length: 15 amino acids. DNA for the CDR3: TGTGCCAGCAGTTTCCGGGGAGCACATACCTATGGCTACACCTTC. Encoded protein: CASSFRGAHTYGYTF.

This rearrangement joins TRBV25-1 to TRBJ2-2, with no clear D. V lost 2 bases and J 2 bases, leaving 6 bases between the germline ends. Per the germline V gene, CDR1 is MGHDK and CDR2 is SYGVNS. This CDR3 has 14 residues. CDR3 protein: CASSENINTGELFF. The CDR3 DNA follows: TGTGCCAGCAGTGAAAATATAAACACCGGGGAGCTGTTTTTT.

The chain uses TRBV2 and TRBJ2-7; 12 bases agree with TRBD2. Trimming removed 4 bases from V and 8 bases from J; junction bases left unmatched: 3. CDR1 SNHLY and CDR2 FYNNEI come from the germline V gene. CDR3 size: 13 residues. The CDR3 sequence: CASSVGLAGKQYF. The CDR3 region has the DNA TGTGCCAGCAGTGTAGGACTAGCGGGAAAGCAGTACTTC.

This sequence joins TRBV7-6 and TRBJ2-3; 14 bases are shared with TRBD2. Looked up from germline, CDR1 is SGHVS and CDR2 is FNYEAQ. V was pared by 1 base and J by 4 bases, with 4 bases of the junction left unmatched. The CDR3 consists of 17 residues. The CDR3 sequence: CASSLGPGLAGADTQYF. DNA for the CDR3: TGTGCCAGCAGCTTAGGGCCGGGACTAGCGGGAGCAGATACGCAGTATTTT.

The chain carries TRBV12-5 and TRBJ1-1; D is uncertain. The CDR3 loop spans 12 amino acids. Germline CDR1 reads LGHNT; CDR2 reads FRNRAP. V was trimmed by 0 bases and J by 4 bases, leaving 3 bases between them. CDR3 protein: CASGLVGTEAFF. The CDR3 nucleotides are TGTGCTAGTGGTTTGGTAGGCACTGAAGCTTTCTTT.

The chain couples TRBV19 to TRBJ1-1, with 11 bases that match TRBD1. The CDR3 length is 15 residues. The V and J ends lost 6 bases and 1 base, in that order; junction bases with no gene match: 4. Germline V gene sequence: CDR1 LNHDA, CDR2 SQIVND (reference sequence). The CDR3 nucleotides are TGTGCCAGTAGGGACAGGGGGCGCGGGAACACTGAAGCTTTCTTT. Its protein is CASRDRGRGNTEAFF.

The chain carries TRBV2 and TRBJ2-5; 8 bases fit TRBD2. The V gene end was trimmed by 7 bases and the J gene end by 3 bases; junction bases not matched to a gene: 16. CDR1 is SNHLY and CDR2 is FYNNEI in the germline V gene. This CDR3 is built from 17 residues. CDR3 in amino acids: CASKRTPPGGLEETQYF. CDR3 bases: TGTGCCAGCAAAAGGACCCCCCCGGGGGGGCTGGAAGAGACCCAGTACTTC.

This chain connects TRBV14 to TRBJ2-6; D remains unclear. From germline, CDR1 is SGHDN and CDR2 FVKESK. This CDR3 comprises 13 residues. V gave up 6 bases and J gave up 2 bases, with 5 bases separating them. In DNA form, the CDR3 reads TGTGCCAGCAGTCTTACTGGGGCCAACGTCCTGACTTTC. Amino acid sequence: CASSLTGANVLTF. Together with reference TRBV14 and TRBJ2-6, the CDR3 gives the full variable domain: EAGVTQFPSHSVIEKGQTVTLRCDPISGHDNLYWYRRVMGKEIKFLLHFVKESKQDESGMPNNRFLAERTGGTYSTLKVQPAELEDSGVYFCASSLTGANVLTFGAGSRLTVL.

V usage is TRBV9 and J usage is TRBJ2-3; D not certain. CDR3 length: 14 residues. V was cut by 1 base and J by 3 bases, with 9 bases left in between. Germline lookup yields CDR1 SGDLS and CDR2 YYNGEE. The CDR3, as DNA: TGTGCCAGCAGCGTAATCGGCAGTACAGATACGCAGTATTTT. Its translation: CASSVIGSTDTQYF.

The rearrangement uses TRBV5-6 and TRBJ2-5; 8 bases map to TRBD1. Germline loops: CDR1 SGHDT, CDR2 YYEEEE. The CDR3 is 16 amino acids. V dropped 0 bases and J dropped 4; count of bases not matched to a gene: 8. The CDR3 protein is CASSLGTGGWGETQYF. CDR3 DNA sequence: TGTGCCAGCAGCTTGGGTACAGGGGGTTGGGGAGAGACCCAGTACTTC. Using reference TRBV5-6 and TRBJ2-5 for the parts outside the CDR3, the full variable domain is DAGVTQSPTHLIKTRGQQVTLRCSPKSGHDTVSWYQQALGQGPQFIFQYYEEEERQRGNFPDRFSGHQFPNYSSELNVNALLLGDSALYLCASSLGTGGWGETQYFGPGTRLLVL.

The chain recombines TRBV5-1 with TRBJ2-2; a possible D gene is TRBD2 (6 bases). CDR3 length equals 16 residues. V lost 4 bases, J lost 6 bases, and 19 bases lay in between. CDR1 and CDR2 from the germline V gene are SGHRS and YFSETQ. CDR3 protein: CASSPQRGSGAGELFF. The CDR3 DNA follows: TGCGCCAGCAGCCCCCAACGGGGGAGTGGTGCCGGGGAGCTGTTTTTT. Full variable domain (missing parts from reference TRBV5-1 and TRBJ2-2): KAGVTQTPRYLIKTRGQQVTLSCSPISGHRSVSWYQQTPGQGLQFLFEYFSETQRNKGNFPGRFSGRQFSNSRSEMNVSTLELGDSALYLCASSPQRGSGAGELFFGEGSRLTVL.

This clone was picked up a small number of times. V and J are TRBV28 and TRBJ1-1; D is possibly TRBD1 (5 bases). The CDR3 is made up of 14 amino acids. CDR1 and CDR2 (germline): MDHEN, SYDVKM. The V and J ends lost 3 bases and 3 bases respectively, with 11 bases between them. The CDR3 DNA follows: TGTGCCAGCAGTTTGCGGGGAGGGGACACTGAAGCTTTCTTT. It is translated as CASSLRGGDTEAFF.

The J gene is TRBJ2-1, the V gene TRBV5-1, with a tentative D call TRBD1 (5 bases). Looked up from germline, CDR1 is SGHRS and CDR2 is YFSETQ. With 0 bases removed from V and 10 bases from J, the gap between germline ends came to 14 bases. CDR3 length equals 14 residues. The CDR3 DNA sequence: TGCGCCAGCAGCTTGGCCCTAGGGGCCGGCGAGCAGTTCTTC. Translation: CASSLALGAGEQFF.

This clone appeared a single time. This rearrangement joins TRBV5-1 to TRBJ2-7; no firm D call. Germline CDR1 reads SGHRS; CDR2 reads YFSETQ. CDR3 length equals 14 residues. V lost 0 bases and J lost 3, with 10 bases in between. CDR3 residues: CASSLGSGLYEQYF. DNA for the CDR3: TGCGCCAGCAGCTTGGGCTCGGGTCTCTACGAGCAGTACTTC.

This clone was found a few times. The gene calls are TRBV19 and TRBJ1-1, with no clear D. There are 14 residues in the CDR3. Looked up from germline, CDR1 is LNHDA and CDR2 is SQIVND (reference sequence). Trimming pared 0 bases from V and 1 base from J, leaving 6 bases between. The CDR3 nucleotides are TGTGCCAGTAGTATAGAACCAGCGAACACTGAAGCTTTCTTT. This sequence encodes CASSIEPANTEAFF.

The rearrangement uses TRBV2 and TRBJ2-5, with TRBD1 identical over 8 bases. This CDR3 has 15 residues. The V and J ends lost 5 bases and 1 base, in that order; junction bases with no gene match: 6. Germline CDR1 and CDR2: SNHLY and FYNNEI. The CDR3: CASSTGQGAQETQYF. In DNA form, the CDR3 reads TGTGCCAGCAGTACTGGACAGGGAGCCCAAGAGACCCAGTACTTC.

The chain recombines TRBV29-1 with TRBJ2-2; 7 bases are shared with TRBD1. The V gene's germline CDR1 is SQVTM and CDR2 ANQGSEA. The trim removed 6 bases at V and 5 bases at J, leaving 9 bases unmatched. The CDR3 is 14 amino acids. This chain's CDR3 is CSVRTGRGTGELFF. The CDR3 bases are TGCAGCGTCCGGACAGGCCGCGGGACCGGGGAGCTGTTTTTT.

The CDR3 loop is CASRFPAQGKADTQYF. The CDR3 nucleotides read TGCGCCAGCAGATTTCCGGCACAGGGAAAAGCAGATACGCAGTATTTT. The chain carries TRBV5-1 and TRBJ2-3, with a possible D match to TRBD1 (6 bases). Deletions cut 5 bases from V and 4 bases from J, with 20 bases between. Germline CDR1 SGHRS, CDR2 YFSETQ. The CDR3 is 16 amino acids.

The rearrangement uses TRBV9 and TRBJ2-3; 12 bases agree with TRBD2. The CDR3 totals 15 residues. CDR1 is SGDLS and CDR2 is YYNGEE in the germline V gene. J gave up 2 bases and V 4 bases, and 2 bases lay outside the gene matches. The CDR3 loop is CASSLAGGSTDTQYF. CDR3 DNA sequence: TGTGCCAGCAGCCTAGCGGGAGGGTCCACAGATACGCAGTATTTT.

By its share, this clone is medium-sized. The V and J genes are TRBV14 and TRBJ2-5; possible D gene TRBD1, 6 bases. The V end lost 6 bases, the J end lost 0 bases, and 8 bases lay between the germline ends. The CDR3 runs to 13 residues. Germline loops: CDR1 SGHDN, CDR2 FVKESK. CDR3 in DNA: TGTGCCAGCAGTCGACAGGACCAAGAGACCCAGTACTTC. Amino acid sequence: CASSRQDQETQYF.

This chain links TRBV7-9 with TRBJ1-2; 7 positions match TRBD1. Germline V lookup: CDR1 SEHNR, CDR2 FQNEAQ (reference sequence). This CDR3 spans 14 amino acids. The trim removed 5 bases at V and 4 bases at J, leaving 7 bases unmatched. CDR3 protein: CASSPGQPSYGYTF. CDR3 DNA: TGTGCCAGCAGCCCGGGACAGCCCTCCTATGGCTACACCTTC.

The chain combines TRBV19 with TRBJ2-1; the D call may be TRBD1 or TRBD2 (5 bases each). V lost 10 bases, J lost 7 bases, and 14 bases lay in between. Germline CDR1 reads LNHDA; CDR2 reads SQIVND (reference sequence). The CDR3 has 12 amino acids. The CDR3 here is CATLQRGNEQFF. For the CDR3, the DNA is TGTGCCACCCTACAGAGGGGTAATGAGCAGTTCTTC.